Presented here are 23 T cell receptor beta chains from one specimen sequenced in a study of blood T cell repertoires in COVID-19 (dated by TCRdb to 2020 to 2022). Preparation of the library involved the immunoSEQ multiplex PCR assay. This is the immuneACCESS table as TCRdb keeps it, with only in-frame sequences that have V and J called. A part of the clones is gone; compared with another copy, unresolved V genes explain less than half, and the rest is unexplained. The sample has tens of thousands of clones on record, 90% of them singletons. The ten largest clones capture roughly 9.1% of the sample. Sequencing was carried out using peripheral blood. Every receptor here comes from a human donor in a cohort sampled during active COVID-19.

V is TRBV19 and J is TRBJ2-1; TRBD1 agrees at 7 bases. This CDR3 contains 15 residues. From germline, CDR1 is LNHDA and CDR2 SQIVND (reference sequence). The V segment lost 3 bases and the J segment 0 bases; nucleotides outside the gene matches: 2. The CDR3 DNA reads TGTGCCAGTAGTATTGACAGGGACTCCTACAATGAGCAGTTCTTC. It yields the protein CASSIDRDSYNEQFF.

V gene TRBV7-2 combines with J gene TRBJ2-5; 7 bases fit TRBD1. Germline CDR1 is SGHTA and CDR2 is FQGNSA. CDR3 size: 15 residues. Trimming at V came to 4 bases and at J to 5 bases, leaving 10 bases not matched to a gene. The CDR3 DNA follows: TGTGCCAGCAGCTCCCCGACAGGGCCCCGGGAGACCCAGTACTTC. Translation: CASSSPTGPRETQYF.

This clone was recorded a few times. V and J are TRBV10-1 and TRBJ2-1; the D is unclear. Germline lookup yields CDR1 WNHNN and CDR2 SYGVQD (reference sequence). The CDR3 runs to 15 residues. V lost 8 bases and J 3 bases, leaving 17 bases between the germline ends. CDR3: CASRRLESDYNEQFF. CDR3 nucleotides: TGCGCCAGCCGGCGTCTAGAGTCTGACTACAATGAGCAGTTCTTC.

The CDR3 DNA reads TGTGCCAGCAGCCCAGGGACAGGGTTCTACAATGAGCAGTTCTTC. Translation gives CASSPGTGFYNEQFF. The V call is TRBV11-1, the J call TRBJ2-1; 9 positions agree with TRBD1. CDR1 and CDR2 (germline): SGHAT, FQDESV (reference sequence). The CDR3 is 15 amino acids. The ends lost 5 bases at V and 3 bases at J; junction bases unmatched: 5.

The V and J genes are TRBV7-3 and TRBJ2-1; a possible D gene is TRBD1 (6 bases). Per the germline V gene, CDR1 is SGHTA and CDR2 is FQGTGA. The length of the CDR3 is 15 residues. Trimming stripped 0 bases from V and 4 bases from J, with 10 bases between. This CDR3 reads CASSLTRGKYNEQFF. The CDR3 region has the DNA TGTGCCAGCAGCTTAACCAGGGGCAAGTACAATGAGCAGTTCTTC.

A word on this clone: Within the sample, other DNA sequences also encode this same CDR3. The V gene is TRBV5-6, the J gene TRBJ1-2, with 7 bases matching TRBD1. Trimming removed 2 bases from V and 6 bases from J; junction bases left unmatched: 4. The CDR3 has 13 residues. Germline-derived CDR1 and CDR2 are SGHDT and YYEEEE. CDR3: CASSLRQGDGYTF. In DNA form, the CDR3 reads TGTGCCAGCAGCTTAAGGCAGGGGGATGGCTACACCTTC.

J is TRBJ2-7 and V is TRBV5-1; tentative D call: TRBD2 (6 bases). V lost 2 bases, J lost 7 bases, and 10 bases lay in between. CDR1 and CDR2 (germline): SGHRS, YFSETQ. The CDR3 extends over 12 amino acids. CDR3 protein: CASSFLEGEQYF. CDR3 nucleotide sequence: TGCGCCAGCAGCTTCCTGGAGGGAGAGCAGTACTTC.

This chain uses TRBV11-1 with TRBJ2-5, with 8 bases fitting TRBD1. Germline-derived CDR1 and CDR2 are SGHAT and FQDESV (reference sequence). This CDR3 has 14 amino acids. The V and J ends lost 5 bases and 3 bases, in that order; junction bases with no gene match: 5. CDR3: CASSPGQGEETQYF. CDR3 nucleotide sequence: TGTGCCAGCAGCCCAGGACAGGGTGAAGAGACCCAGTACTTC.

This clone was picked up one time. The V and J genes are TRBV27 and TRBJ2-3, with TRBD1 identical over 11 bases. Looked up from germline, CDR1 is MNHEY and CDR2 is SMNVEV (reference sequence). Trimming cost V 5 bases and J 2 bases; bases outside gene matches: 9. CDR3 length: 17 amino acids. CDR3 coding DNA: TGTGCCAGCAGTATCGGACAGGGGGCAATGACCACAGATACGCAGTATTTT. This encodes CASSIGQGAMTTDTQYF.

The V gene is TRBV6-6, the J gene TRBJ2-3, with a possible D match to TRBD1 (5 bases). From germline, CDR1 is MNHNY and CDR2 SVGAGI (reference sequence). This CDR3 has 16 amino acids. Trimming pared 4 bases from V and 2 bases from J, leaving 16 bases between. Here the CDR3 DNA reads TGTGCCAGCAGTTGGGGCAGGGAAGGGTCCACAGATACGCAGTATTTT. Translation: CASSWGREGSTDTQYF.

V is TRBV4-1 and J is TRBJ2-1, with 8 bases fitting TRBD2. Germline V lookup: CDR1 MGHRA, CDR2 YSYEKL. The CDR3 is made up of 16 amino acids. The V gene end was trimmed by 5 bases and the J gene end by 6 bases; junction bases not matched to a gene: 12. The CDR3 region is CASSRWRAGVGNEQFF. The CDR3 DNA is TGCGCCAGCAGCAGGTGGCGAGCGGGAGTGGGCAATGAGCAGTTCTTC.

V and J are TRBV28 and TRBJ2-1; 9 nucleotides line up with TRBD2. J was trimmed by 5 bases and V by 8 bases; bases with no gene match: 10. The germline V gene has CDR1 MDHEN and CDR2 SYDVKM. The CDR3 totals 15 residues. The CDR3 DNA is TGTGCCAGCTGGCGGGAGGGTCATAACAACAATGAGCAGTTCTTC. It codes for CASWREGHNNNEQFF.

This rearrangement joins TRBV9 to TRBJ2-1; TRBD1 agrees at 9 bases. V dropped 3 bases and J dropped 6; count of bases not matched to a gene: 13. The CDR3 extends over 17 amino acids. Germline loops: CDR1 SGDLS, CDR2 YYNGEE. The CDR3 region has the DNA TGTGCCAGCAGCGGCCCGATACAGGGGGCATGGGGCAATGAGCAGTTCTTC. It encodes CASSGPIQGAWGNEQFF. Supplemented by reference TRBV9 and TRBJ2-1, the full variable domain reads DSGVTQTPKHLITATGQRVTLRCSPRSGDLSVYWYQQSLDQGLQFLIQYYNGEERAKGNILERFSAQQFPDLHSELNLSSLELGDSALYFCASSGPIQGAWGNEQFFGPGTRLTVL.

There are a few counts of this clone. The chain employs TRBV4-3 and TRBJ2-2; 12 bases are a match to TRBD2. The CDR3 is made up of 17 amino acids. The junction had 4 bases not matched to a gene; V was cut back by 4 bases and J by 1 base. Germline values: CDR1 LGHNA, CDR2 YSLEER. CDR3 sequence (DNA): TGCGCCAGCAGCCTTAGGACTAGCGGGATGAACACCGGGGAGCTGTTTTTT. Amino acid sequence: CASSLRTSGMNTGELFF.

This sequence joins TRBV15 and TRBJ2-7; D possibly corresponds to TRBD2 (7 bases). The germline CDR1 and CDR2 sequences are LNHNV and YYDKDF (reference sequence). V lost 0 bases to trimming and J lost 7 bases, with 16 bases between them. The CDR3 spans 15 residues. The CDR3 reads CATSRELRGAGEQYF. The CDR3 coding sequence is TGTGCCACCAGCAGAGAGTTACGGGGGGCTGGGGAGCAGTACTTC.

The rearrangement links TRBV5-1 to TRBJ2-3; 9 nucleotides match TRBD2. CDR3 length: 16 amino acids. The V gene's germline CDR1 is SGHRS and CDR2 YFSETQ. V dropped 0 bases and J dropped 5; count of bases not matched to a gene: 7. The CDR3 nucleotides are TGCGCCAGCAGCTTGGGGGTAGCGGGAGTGGTAGATACGCAGTATTTT. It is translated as CASSLGVAGVVDTQYF.

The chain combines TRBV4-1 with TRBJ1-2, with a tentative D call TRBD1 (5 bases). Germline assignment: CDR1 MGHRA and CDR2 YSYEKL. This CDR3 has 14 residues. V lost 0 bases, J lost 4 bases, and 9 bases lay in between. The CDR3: CASSQDPGLYGYTF. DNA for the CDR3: TGCGCCAGCAGCCAAGACCCGGGACTCTATGGCTACACCTTC.

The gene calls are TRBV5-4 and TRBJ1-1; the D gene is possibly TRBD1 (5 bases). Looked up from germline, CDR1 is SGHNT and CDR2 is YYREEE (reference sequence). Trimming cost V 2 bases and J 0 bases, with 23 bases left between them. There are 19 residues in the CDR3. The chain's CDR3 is CASSFPGPPGGTMNTEAFF. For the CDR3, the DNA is TGTGCCAGCAGCTTCCCAGGACCTCCCGGGGGAACCATGAACACTGAAGCTTTCTTT.

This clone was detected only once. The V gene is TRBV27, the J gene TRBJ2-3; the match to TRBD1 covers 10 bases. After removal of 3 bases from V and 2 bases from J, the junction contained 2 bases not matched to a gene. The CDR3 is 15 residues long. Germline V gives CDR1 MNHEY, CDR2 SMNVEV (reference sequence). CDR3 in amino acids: CASSFGTGDTDTQYF. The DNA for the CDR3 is TGTGCCAGCAGTTTTGGGACAGGGGACACAGATACGCAGTATTTT.

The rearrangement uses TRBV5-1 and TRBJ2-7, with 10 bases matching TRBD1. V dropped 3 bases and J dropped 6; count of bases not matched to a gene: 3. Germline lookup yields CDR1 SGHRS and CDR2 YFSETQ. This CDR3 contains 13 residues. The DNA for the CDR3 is TGCGCCAGCAGCTCGGGACAGGGGCGCGAGCAGTACTTC. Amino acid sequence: CASSSGQGREQYF.

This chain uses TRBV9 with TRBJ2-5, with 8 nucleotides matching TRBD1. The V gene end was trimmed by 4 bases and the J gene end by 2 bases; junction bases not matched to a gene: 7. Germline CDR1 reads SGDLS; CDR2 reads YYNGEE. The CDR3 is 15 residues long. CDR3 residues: CASSSMTGAQETQYF. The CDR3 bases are TGTGCCAGCAGCTCTATGACAGGGGCTCAAGAGACCCAGTACTTC.

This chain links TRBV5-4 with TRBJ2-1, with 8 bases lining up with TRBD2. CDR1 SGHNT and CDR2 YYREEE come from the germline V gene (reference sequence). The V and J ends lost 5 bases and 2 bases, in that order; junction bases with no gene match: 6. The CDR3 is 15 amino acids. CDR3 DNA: TGTGCCAGCAGGCCCGGGACTAGGGCCTACAATGAGCAGTTCTTC. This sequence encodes CASRPGTRAYNEQFF.

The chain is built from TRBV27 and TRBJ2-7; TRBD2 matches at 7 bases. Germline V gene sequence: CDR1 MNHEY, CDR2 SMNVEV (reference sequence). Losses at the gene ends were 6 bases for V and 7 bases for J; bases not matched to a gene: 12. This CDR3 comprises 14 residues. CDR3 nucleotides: TGTGCCAGCAGCCCACTAGCGCCACTGGGAGAGCAGTACTTC. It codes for CASSPLAPLGEQYF.